A single sample gave rise to the 29 T cell receptor beta chains below, sequenced in a study of T cell clonality in common variable immunodeficiency. Broader study findings: Common variable immunodeficiency TCR beta sequences reportedly had fewer deletions and N-nucleotide insertions.

Their specific antigens are unknown. Sequencing used immunoSEQ multiplex PCR; TCRdb keeps in-frame clones, though not all of them. The sample includes tens of thousands of clones, none of them occurring once. Sequencing was done on a sample of peripheral blood mononuclear cells. The receptors were gathered from a human donor with common variable immunodeficiency.

This clone was observed many times. Read data end 3 residues before the CDR3 end; the end is taken from the germline J gene. The gene calls are TRBV13 and TRBJ2-7; 7 nucleotides align to TRBD1. The CDR3 runs to 15 residues. Losses at the gene ends were 0 bases for V and 6 bases for J; bases not matched to a gene: 8. Germline V gives CDR1 PRHDT, CDR2 FYEKMQ (reference sequence). Incomplete CDR3 DNA: TGTGCCAGCAGCTTAGGCGACAGGGATTTTAGCGAG. Encoded protein: CASSLGDRDFSE. The CDR3 reads in full as CASSLGDRDFSEQYF.

This clone was detected many times. Read sequence stops 3 residues before the CDR3 end, and the germline J gene provides the missing end. Other DNA sequences from this sample encode an identical CDR3 as well. The rearrangement links TRBV12-3 or TRBV12-4 to TRBJ2-1, with 9 positions matching TRBD2. The CDR3 contains 15 residues. With 2 bases clipped from V and 8 bases from J, the junction kept 7 bases outside the gene matches. CDR3 loop: CASSLQAGGPHEQFF. The CDR3 bases that were read are TGTGCCAGCAGTTTACAAGCGGGGGGCCCCCATGAG.

This clone was seen ten or more times. The read is 3 residues too short to cover the CDR3 end, so that end is filled in from the germline J gene. The rearrangement joins TRBV2 to TRBJ1-4, with D unresolved. This CDR3 is built from 13 residues. Germline V lookup: CDR1 SNHLY, CDR2 FYNNEI. V lost 4 bases to trimming and J lost 8 bases, with 11 bases between them. CDR3 DNA (partial): TGTGCCAGCAGTGGCGGAGAGCGCGAAAAA. It translates to CASSGGEREK. The whole CDR3 reads CASSGGEREKLFF.

The sample holds many counts of this clone. The CDR3 extends 3 residues past the end of the read, so its final part is completed from the germline J gene. The V gene is TRBV19, the J gene TRBJ2-1; D may match TRBD1 or TRBD2 (5 bases each). The CDR3 extends over 13 amino acids. From germline, CDR1 is LNHDA and CDR2 SQIVND (reference sequence). The V end lost 1 base, the J end lost 9 bases, and 10 bases lay between the germline ends. CDR3 DNA, as far as it was read: TGTGCCAGTAGTATAGTAAGGGGAGTTGAG. Translation gives CASSIVRGVE. The whole CDR3 sequence reads CASSIVRGVEQFF.

This clone was observed many times. The missing CDR3 end, 3 residues past where the read stops, is filled in from the germline J gene. This chain connects TRBV20-1 to TRBJ2-5; no firm D call. The V and J ends lost 3 bases and 5 bases respectively, with 10 bases between them. Germline CDR1 reads DFQATT; CDR2 reads SNEGSKA (reference sequence). This CDR3 has 12 residues. The CDR3 bases that were read are TGCAGTGCTAGCCCAGAGTGGGAGACC. Encoded protein: CSASPEWET. The CDR3, in full, reads CSASPEWETQYF.

There are many counts of this clone. The read ends 3 residues shy of where the CDR3 ends; the end is completed using the germline J gene. V is TRBV4-2 and J is TRBJ1-1; TRBD1 matches at 7 bases. CDR3 size: 12 residues. Looked up from germline, CDR1 is LGHNA and CDR2 is YNFKEQ. CDR3 region: CASSREQGKAFF. CDR3 DNA, as far as it was read: TGTGCCAGCAGCCGAGAACAGGGGAAG.

This clone was recorded many times. The read finishes 3 residues shy of the CDR3 end, and the germline J gene is used to complete it. The chain has TRBV10-3 and TRBJ2-2; TRBD1 aligns across 10 bases. Trimming took 6 bases from V and 5 from J; bases not matched to a gene: 6. The germline CDR1 and CDR2 sequences are ENHRY and SYGVKD. The CDR3 totals 15 residues. CDR3 DNA (partial): TGTGCCATCAGATCCGGGACAGGGGATACCGGGGAG. This gives the protein CAIRSGTGDTGE. The full CDR3 protein is CAIRSGTGDTGELFF.

This clone was detected ten times or more. The read finishes 3 residues shy of the CDR3 end, and the germline J gene is used to complete it. The chain recombines TRBV7-2 with TRBJ1-2, with TRBD1 as a possible D gene (5 bases). V lost 5 bases, J lost 0 bases, and 13 bases lay in between. CDR1 and CDR2 from the germline V gene are SGHTA and FQGNSA. The CDR3 consists of 15 residues. The CDR3 region is CASSEDNPPNYGYTF. Partial CDR3 DNA: TGTGCCAGCAGCGAGGACAATCCGCCTAACTATGGC.

This clone was counted ten times or more. Read coverage stops 3 residues before the CDR3 terminus; the germline J gene supplies the remainder. The chain recombines TRBV19 with TRBJ2-5; weak D call: TRBD1 (5 bases). The germline V gene has CDR1 LNHDA and CDR2 SQIVND (reference sequence). The CDR3 consists of 13 residues. The V gene lost 2 bases and the J gene lost 5 bases, with 9 bases spanning the gap. This CDR3 reads CASSISGWETQYF. The part of the CDR3 DNA that was read is TGTGCCAGTAGTATATCAGGGTGGGAGACC.

This clone was detected ten times or more. The read comes to an end 3 residues before the CDR3 does, leaving the germline J gene to fill in the end. The chain recombines TRBV9 with TRBJ2-7, with 13 bases identical to TRBD2. Germline V gives CDR1 SGDLS, CDR2 YYNGEE. With V trimmed by 3 bases and J by 4 bases, 7 bases remained unmatched. This CDR3 has 16 residues. The CDR3 protein is CASSDRTSGGIYEQYF. The CDR3 DNA, read in part, is TGTGCCAGCAGCGACCGGACTAGCGGGGGTATATACGAG.

A remark on this clone: The read finishes 3 residues shy of the CDR3 end, and the germline J gene is used to complete it. The gene calls are TRBV19 and TRBJ1-3; weak D call: TRBD1 (6 bases). V was trimmed by 7 bases and J by 5 bases, leaving 15 bases between them. Germline CDR1 reads LNHDA; CDR2 reads SQIVND (reference sequence). This CDR3 spans 14 amino acids. CDR3 region: CASNPDRSRNTIYF. The sequenced part of the CDR3 DNA is TGTGCCAGTAACCCAGACAGGTCCAGAAACACC.

In this sample, this clone turned up many times. CDR3 residues: CASSLGGTHTGELFF. The CDR3 bases that were read are TGCGCCAGCAGCTTAGGCGGGACACACACCGGGGAG. The genes are TRBV5-1 and TRBJ2-2; D possibly uses TRBD1 or TRBD2 (6 bases each). The read falls 3 residues short of the CDR3 end, and the missing part is taken from the germline J gene. This CDR3 contains 15 residues. Trimming pared 2 bases from V and 3 bases from J, leaving 11 bases between. Looked up from germline, CDR1 is SGHRS and CDR2 is YFSETQ.

This clone has a count of ten or more. The DNA ends 3 residues before the CDR3 does, and the rest of the CDR3 is filled in from the germline J gene. The chain joins TRBV5-1 to TRBJ2-4, with TRBD1 matching 10 bases. The CDR3 has 14 residues. The germline V gene has CDR1 SGHRS and CDR2 YFSETQ. V lost 4 bases, J lost 7 bases, and 5 bases stayed unmatched. The CDR3 is CASSDPGQGNIQYF. The part of the CDR3 DNA that was read is TGCGCCAGCAGCGACCCGGGACAGGGGAACATT. Based on the CDR3 plus reference TRBV5-1 and TRBJ2-4, the full variable domain is KAGVTQTPRYLIKTRGQQVTLSCSPISGHRSVSWYQQTPGQGLQFLFEYFSETQRNKGNFPGRFSGRQFSNSRSEMNVSTLELGDSALYLCASSDPGQGNIQYFGAGTRLSVL.

This clone has ten or more counts. With the read ending 3 residues before the CDR3 end, the germline J gene is used to fill in that end. The rearrangement joins TRBV11-2 to TRBJ2-2, with 8 bases lining up with TRBD2. Looked up from germline, CDR1 is SGHAT and CDR2 is FQNNGV. V was clipped by 5 bases and J by 7 bases; unmatched bases: 3. The CDR3 length is 13 residues. CDR3 DNA (partial): TGTGCCAGCAGCATTAGCGGGGTCGGGGAG. This gives the protein CASSISGVGE. The CDR3 as a whole reads CASSISGVGELFF.

The sample holds many counts of this clone. From the germline J gene comes the end of the CDR3, since the read stops 3 residues before it. The rearrangement uses TRBV5-4 and TRBJ2-7; 10 nucleotides match TRBD1. Per germline, CDR1 SGHNT and CDR2 YYREEE (reference sequence). The CDR3 sequence is 15 residues long. J was trimmed by 4 bases and V by 5 bases; bases with no gene match: 9. Incomplete CDR3 DNA: TGTGCCAGCAGTCCTGACCGGGACAGGGGATACGAG. Its protein product is CASSPDRDRGYE. The entire CDR3 protein is CASSPDRDRGYEQYF.

This clone was recorded many times. The read ends 3 residues early relative to the CDR3; the germline J gene fills the gap. J is TRBJ1-1 and V is TRBV5-1; 7 bases match TRBD1. The CDR3 contains 14 residues. Germline CDR1 is SGHRS and CDR2 is YFSETQ. Trimming cost V 6 bases and J 0 bases; bases outside gene matches: 5. CDR3 bases read: TGCGCCAGCACCAGACAGGGATTGAACACTGAA. Translation gives CASTRQGLNTE. The CDR3 in full is CASTRQGLNTEAFF.

This clone was recorded many times. Coverage ceases 3 residues before the CDR3 finishes, and the germline J gene fills in the end. This chain uses TRBV7-2 with TRBJ2-7; 10 bases fit TRBD1. The CDR3 is 14 residues long. Germline lookup yields CDR1 SGHTA and CDR2 FQGNSA. Trimming cost V 5 bases and J 3 bases; bases outside gene matches: 4. The CDR3 region is CASSPGTGVYEQYF. The part of the CDR3 DNA that was read is TGTGCCAGCAGCCCCGGGACAGGGGTCTACGAG.

This clone has at least ten counts. The read ends 3 residues before the CDR3 terminus; that terminus is restored from the germline J gene. This chain links TRBV5-6 with TRBJ2-7; either TRBD1 or TRBD2 may supply D (5 bases each). The CDR3 length is 14 residues. Germline loops: CDR1 SGHDT, CDR2 YYEEEE. Deletions cut 0 bases from V and 4 bases from J, with 11 bases between. CDR3 bases read: TGTGCCAGCAGCTTGGGAGGGGTCGGGTACGAG. Translation gives CASSLGGVGYE. The full CDR3 is CASSLGGVGYEQYF. Combining the CDR3 with reference TRBV5-6 and TRBJ2-7 gives the whole variable domain DAGVTQSPTHLIKTRGQQVTLRCSPKSGHDTVSWYQQALGQGPQFIFQYYEEEERQRGNFPDRFSGHQFPNYSSELNVNALLLGDSALYLCASSLGGVGYEQYFGPGTRLTVT.

At least ten counts were recorded for this clone. The CDR3 end is not reached by the read, which stops 3 residues before it; the germline J gene fills it in. The rearrangement joins TRBV6-2 or TRBV6-3 to TRBJ2-5; D gene unclear. The CDR3 is made up of 13 amino acids. The germline V and J ends were trimmed by 6 bases and 1 base, with 9 bases remaining between them. Germline V gene data show CDR1 as MNHEY and CDR2 as SVGEGT. The covered CDR3 bases are TGTGCCAGCAGAAGGGTAAGCCAAGAGACC. Protein sequence: CASRRVSQET. The whole CDR3 is CASRRVSQETQYF.

There are many counts of this clone. The sequence runs out 3 residues before the end of the CDR3; the remainder is reconstructed from the germline J gene. V usage is TRBV7-2 and J usage is TRBJ2-7; D is unclear. This CDR3 has 12 amino acids. Germline V lookup: CDR1 SGHTA, CDR2 FQGNSA. Trimming took off 5 bases at V and 3 bases at J, with 8 bases between the two ends. CDR3 DNA (partial): TGTGCCAGCAGCGGGCAGAACTACGAG. It yields the protein CASSGQNYE. In full, the CDR3 is CASSGQNYEQYF.

This clone has ten or more counts. The CDR3 extends 3 residues past the end of the read, so its final part is completed from the germline J gene. The V and J genes are TRBV19 and TRBJ2-4, with D uncertain. The CDR3 has 15 residues. Trimming removed 3 bases from V and 0 bases from J, with 9 bases in between. Germline CDR1 LNHDA, CDR2 SQIVND (reference sequence). The covered CDR3 bases are TGTGCCAGTAGTATTGGCGGCTTAGCCAAAAACATT. This encodes CASSIGGLAKNI. The full CDR3 sequence reads CASSIGGLAKNIQYF.

This clone has a count of ten or more. The read terminates 3 residues ahead of where the CDR3 ends, so the germline J gene completes it. The chain couples TRBV7-6 to TRBJ1-2; D may be TRBD1 (5 bases). Germline V gives CDR1 SGHVS, CDR2 FNYEAQ. This CDR3 region has 14 residues. V gave up 5 bases and J gave up 3 bases, with 13 bases separating them. The DNA read from the CDR3 is TGTGCCAGCAGCCCCCGGGGGGGGTACTATGGC. It encodes CASSPRGGYYG. The CDR3 in full is CASSPRGGYYGYTF.

This clone was counted ten times or more. The CDR3 end is not reached by the read, which stops 3 residues before it; the germline J gene fills it in. V is TRBV5-4 and J is TRBJ2-7; perhaps TRBD1 as D (6 bases). Trimming shortened V by 4 bases and J by 5 bases, and 10 bases separated the two germline ends. Germline CDR1 and CDR2: SGHNT and YYREEE (reference sequence). There are 12 residues in the CDR3. Partial CDR3 DNA: TGTGCCAGCAGCCGTGACAGGAACGAG. Protein sequence: CASSRDRNE. The full CDR3 is CASSRDRNEQYF.

This clone has at least ten counts. The CDR3 is cut off 3 residues early in the read; its end comes from the germline J gene. The V and J genes are TRBV5-4 and TRBJ1-6; 10 positions match TRBD1. V shed 4 bases, J shed 2 bases, and the junction held 3 bases outside the gene matches. The CDR3 has 16 residues. The germline V gene has CDR1 SGHNT and CDR2 YYREEE (reference sequence). The CDR3 here is CASSLDRGAYNSPLHF. Incomplete CDR3 DNA: TGTGCCAGCAGCCTGGACAGGGGGGCCTATAATTCACCC.

Ten or more counts support this clone. The CDR3 end lies 3 residues beyond the end of the read and is filled in from the germline J gene. The chain is built from TRBV5-1 and TRBJ1-6, with 9 bases that match TRBD1. CDR1 is SGHRS and CDR2 is YFSETQ in the germline V gene. Trimming took 4 bases from V and 9 from J; bases not matched to a gene: 8. CDR3 length equals 15 residues. The part of the CDR3 DNA that was read is TGCGCCAGCAGCCTGGGGACAGGGTCAGGTTCACCC. Residues: CASSLGTGSGSP. The whole CDR3 is CASSLGTGSGSPLHF.

This clone was observed many times. The read gets to within 3 residues of the CDR3 end, and the germline J gene fills in the rest. The chain joins TRBV7-6 to TRBJ2-7; a possible D gene is TRBD2 (6 bases). The CDR3 spans 14 residues. V lost 1 base and J lost 0, with 7 bases in between. CDR1 is SGHVS, CDR2 FNYEAQ, per germline. CDR3 amino acids: CASSLEEGSYEQYF. Partial CDR3 DNA: TGTGCCAGCAGCTTAGAGGAGGGCTCCTACGAG.

The table lists this clone with many counts. The CDR3 goes on 3 residues after the read ends, and that part is filled in from the germline J gene. V and J are TRBV20-1 and TRBJ2-3; 8 bases line up with TRBD2. The CDR3 is 15 amino acids. J gave up 4 bases and V 4 bases, and 10 bases lay outside the gene matches. Germline CDR1 and CDR2: DFQATT and SNEGSKA (reference sequence). The chain's CDR3 is CSATRGVAGSDTQYF. The sequenced part of the CDR3 DNA is TGCAGTGCTACACGGGGAGTAGCGGGGTCAGATACG.

This clone occurred many times. The CDR3 end is not reached by the read, which stops 3 residues before it; the germline J gene fills it in. The chain recombines TRBV20-1 with TRBJ2-3, with TRBD2 identical over 7 bases. Germline loops: CDR1 DFQATT, CDR2 SNEGSKA (reference sequence). V gave up 6 bases and J gave up 2 bases; unmatched junction bases: 11. This CDR3 has 15 amino acids. Here the CDR3 reads CSASSGVTYTDTQYF. The CDR3 bases that were read are TGCAGTGCATCCAGCGGGGTCACCTACACAGATACG.

At least ten counts were recorded for this clone. Partial CDR3 DNA: TGTGCCAGCAGCCGGTACCAGGTTCGTAACGAAAAA. This codes for CASSRYQVRNEK. The full CDR3 is CASSRYQVRNEKLFF. The chain combines TRBV5-6 with TRBJ1-4; D gene unclear. The CDR3 goes on 3 residues after the read ends, and that part is filled in from the germline J gene. The CDR3 sequence is 15 residues long. V lost 4 bases, J lost 8 bases, and 18 bases lay in between. CDR1 and CDR2 from the germline V gene are SGHDT and YYEEEE.